This T cell receptor (beta chain) came from a study of long-term antiretroviral therapy in people with HIV. The germline CDR1 and CDR2 sequences are SGHRS and YFSETQ. The CDR3 runs 16 residues. The V segment lost 6 bases and the J segment 3 bases; nucleotides outside the gene matches: 12. Running of the v3.0 immunoSEQ assay took place at survey level. Using immunoSEQ multiplex PCR, the repertoire was profiled, and TCRdb retains in-frame clones only, with some absent. This sample carries under 50,000 clones, roughly 93% of them seen once, and the ten largest clones take less than 2.5%. This TCR was recovered from a man aged 25 to 45 with HIV. This sequence joins TRBV5-1 and TRBJ2-5; 9 positions match TRBD1. Here the sequenced sample was unsorted PBMCs, taken about 9 years after starting antiretroviral therapy. The CDR3 is CASTPGGQGWEETQYF. The CDR3 nucleotides are TGCGCCAGCACACCCGGAGGACAGGGGTGGGAAGAGACCCAGTACTTC.